This T cell receptor (beta chain) was sequenced during a study of blood T cells in healthy people across ages. Points from the study as a whole: The study found TCR beta diversity correlated strongly with naive T cell percentage.

Primers used in a second PCR of about 7 to 11 cycles were a sample-barcoded 5' primer and a J-beta primer mix. One entry per CDR3 protein, called by TCRdb with MiXCR from the 5' RACE reads. Here the sample spans about 1.8 million distinct CDR3 sequences, 49% being singletons. On this clonotype itself: Its antigen is as yet unknown.

The donors, all healthy, were Caucasians living in Russia, aged about 6 to 100. Per-sample PBMC isolation yielded at least 6.5 million cells. This CDR3 region has 14 residues. CDR1 and CDR2 from the germline V gene are DFQATT and SNEGSKA (reference sequence). J lost 2 bases, V lost 5 bases, and 7 bases had no gene match. This TCR came from a woman in her 40s in good health. The sequencing input was blood. The J gene is TRBJ1-2, the V gene TRBV20-1; TRBD1 agrees at 8 bases. CDR3: CSAFLDRENYGYTF. CDR3 sequence (DNA): TGCAGTGCTTTTTTGGACAGGGAAAACTATGGCTACACCTTC.